This T cell receptor beta chain was identified during a study of T cells in localized non-small cell lung cancer. In regard to this clone: The antigen remains unidentified.

There are 12 residues in the CDR3. Germline V gives CDR1 SGDLS, CDR2 YYNGEE. Trimming left V 5 bases short and J 6 bases short, with 9 bases between. Study results and caveats: Adjacent lung had a median roughly 53 of the 100 largest tumor clones.

Only in-frame clones appear in the TCRdb table, and some are missing; sequencing was by immunoSEQ multiplex PCR. This table holds 1,200 or so clones, around 40% found once. The chain recombines TRBV9 with TRBJ1-5; D remains unclear. The receptor comes from a woman aged 40-69 years with stage I lung adenocarcinoma. This sample comprised normal lung tissue next to the tumor, obtained before any cancer treatment. The CDR3 sequence: CASSFEFQPQHF. The CDR3 DNA follows: TGTGCCAGCAGTTTCGAGTTTCAGCCCCAGCATTTT.